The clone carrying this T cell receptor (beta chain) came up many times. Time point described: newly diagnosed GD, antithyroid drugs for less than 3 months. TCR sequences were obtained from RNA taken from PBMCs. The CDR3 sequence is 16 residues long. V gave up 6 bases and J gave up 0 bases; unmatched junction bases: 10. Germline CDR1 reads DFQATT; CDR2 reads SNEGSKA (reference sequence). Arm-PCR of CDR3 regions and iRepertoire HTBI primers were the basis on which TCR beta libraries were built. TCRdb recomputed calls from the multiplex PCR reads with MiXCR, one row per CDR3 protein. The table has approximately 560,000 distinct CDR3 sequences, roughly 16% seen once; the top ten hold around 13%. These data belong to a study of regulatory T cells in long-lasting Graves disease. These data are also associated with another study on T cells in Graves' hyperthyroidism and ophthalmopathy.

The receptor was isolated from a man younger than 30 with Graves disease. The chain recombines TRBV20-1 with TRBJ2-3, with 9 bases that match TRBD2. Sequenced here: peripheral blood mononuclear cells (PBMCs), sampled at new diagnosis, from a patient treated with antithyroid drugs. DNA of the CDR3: TGCAGTGCAGGGGGGGGACTAGCCCGTAGCACAGATACGCAGTATTTT. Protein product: CSAGGGLARSTDTQYF.